This TCR beta chain was captured by sequencing in a study of shared clonotypes between healthy human individuals. Study results and limitations: Rarefaction showed that sequencing of sorted subsets was incomplete (despite large depth). Roughly 5% of naive CD4 clonotypes were shared across four donors.

Genomic DNA of every subset was divided equally among multiple immunoSEQ plates. As originally analysed: ImmunoSEQ gave junction-only sequences without quality scores, so filtering differed. Profiling relied on immunoSEQ multiplex PCR, and the TCRdb table lists in-frame clones only, not all of them. That table supplies the V and J calls and clone size; D and trimming were determined from the DNA. Among about a million clones listed, about 77% were seen once. On this clone itself: No antigen is known for it.

This CDR3 has 15 amino acids. The ends lost 3 bases at V and 2 bases at J; junction bases unmatched: 6. CDR1 and CDR2 (germline): MDHEN, SYDVKM. V gene TRBV28 combines with J gene TRBJ2-7; the match to TRBD2 covers 8 bases. The source is a man in his late teens or twenties in good health. The sequencing sample was made of memory CD4+ T cells sorted from blood. Subset given: CD45RA-negative fraction. The CDR3 loop reads CASSFEAGLAYEQYF. In nucleotides, the CDR3 is TGTGCCAGCAGTTTTGAGGCGGGACTAGCCTACGAGCAGTACTTC.